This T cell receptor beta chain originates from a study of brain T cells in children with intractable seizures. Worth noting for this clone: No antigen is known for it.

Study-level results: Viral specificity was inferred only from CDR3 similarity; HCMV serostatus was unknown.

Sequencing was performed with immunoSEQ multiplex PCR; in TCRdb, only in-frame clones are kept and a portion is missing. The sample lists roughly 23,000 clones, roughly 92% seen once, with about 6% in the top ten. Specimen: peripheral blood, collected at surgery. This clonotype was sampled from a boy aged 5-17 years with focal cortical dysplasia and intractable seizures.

This chain's CDR3 is CASSQGGSGANVLTF. In DNA, the CDR3 is TGTGCCAGCAGTCAGGGGGGCTCTGGGGCCAACGTCCTGACTTTC. The chain combines TRBV6-5 with TRBJ2-6, with D maybe TRBD1 (7 bases). The CDR3 consists of 15 residues. Trimming left V 5 bases short and J 0 bases short, with 8 bases between. Per the germline V gene, CDR1 is MNHEY and CDR2 is SVGAGI.